This TCR beta chain was retrieved from a study of graft-versus-host responses after intestinal transplantation. At the level of the study: All recipients were transplanted with multivisceral, liver-intestinal, or isolated intestinal grafts.

The CDR3 has 17 amino acids. The V segment lost 3 bases and the J segment 1 base; nucleotides outside the gene matches: 9. Germline V gives CDR1 LGHNA, CDR2 YNFKEQ. Assay used: immunoSEQ multiplex PCR; TCRdb lists only in-frame clones, some missing. Seen here are 20,000 to 30,000 clones, under 45% observed once, and the top ten hold about 0.66%. Here the sequenced sample was alloreactive CD4+ T cells from a mixed lymphocyte reaction culture, taken before intestinal transplant. Subset noted: CFSE-low proliferating T cells sorted from approximately six-day pre-transplant mixed lymphocyte reaction (GvH or HvG direction). The J gene is TRBJ2-5, the V gene TRBV4-2; TRBD1 matches at 9 bases. This TCR was recovered from a human patient who received an intestinal transplant. CDR3 nucleotide sequence: TGTGCCAGCAGCCAGATTTACCTGGGACAGGGCCAAGAGACCCAGTACTTC. Translated, it gives CASSQIYLGQGQETQYF.